Below are 2 T cell receptor beta chains sequenced from a single sample in a study of T cell responses to AZD1222 COVID-19 vaccine. Clones were sequenced by immunoSEQ multiplex PCR, and TCRdb holds only the in-frame ones, with some missing. The table has about 84,000 clones, approximately 85% seen once. The sample in question was peripheral blood, obtained 28 days after the second AZD1222 dose. The receptors were gathered from an adult who received the AZD1222 COVID-19 vaccine.

This clone came up a few times. V and J are TRBV27 and TRBJ1-2; D gene uncertain. The V gene lost 0 bases and the J gene lost 8 bases, with 22 bases spanning the gap. CDR3 length: 17 amino acids. Germline V CDR1 and CDR2: MNHEY, SMNVEV (reference sequence). For the CDR3, the DNA is TGTGCCAGCAGTTTATCTTCGGCGGATCCTAGGATGGGAGGCTACACCTTC. Translation: CASSLSSADPRMGGYTF.

The chain couples TRBV24-1 to TRBJ1-2; D gene ambiguous. The CDR3 loop spans 14 amino acids. Trimming shortened V by 5 bases and J by 5 bases, and 14 bases separated the two germline ends. From germline, CDR1 is KGHDR and CDR2 SFDVKD. DNA for the CDR3: TGTGCCACCAGTGCGGGCACCCTCGGATATGGCTACACCTTC. This translates into CATSAGTLGYGYTF.